This T cell receptor (beta chain) was captured by sequencing in a study of response to subunit inactivated influenza vaccine. TCRdb itself ran the RT-PCR reads through MiXCR, one entry per CDR3 protein. The data contain 610,000 or so distinct CDR3 sequences, approximately 14% of them singletons. Study results and caveats: There was a suggestion from the authors that each seasonal influenza vaccination recruits few new T cells.

This clonotype has just a few counts. Antigen unknown. Germline lookup yields CDR1 MNHEY and CDR2 SVGAGI. CDR3 size: 14 residues. V was trimmed by 2 bases and J by 5 bases, leaving 13 bases between them. The specimen comprised PBMCs from blood, sampled 11 to 12 days after vaccination. This TCR derives from a man aged 45 to 65 who received an inactivated influenza vaccine. This chain links TRBV6-5 with TRBJ2-7; the D gene is possibly TRBD1 (6 bases). DNA of the CDR3: TGTGCCAGCAGTTACCTGGGGGCAGCTGACGAGCAGTACTTC. Its protein is CASSYLGAADEQYF.